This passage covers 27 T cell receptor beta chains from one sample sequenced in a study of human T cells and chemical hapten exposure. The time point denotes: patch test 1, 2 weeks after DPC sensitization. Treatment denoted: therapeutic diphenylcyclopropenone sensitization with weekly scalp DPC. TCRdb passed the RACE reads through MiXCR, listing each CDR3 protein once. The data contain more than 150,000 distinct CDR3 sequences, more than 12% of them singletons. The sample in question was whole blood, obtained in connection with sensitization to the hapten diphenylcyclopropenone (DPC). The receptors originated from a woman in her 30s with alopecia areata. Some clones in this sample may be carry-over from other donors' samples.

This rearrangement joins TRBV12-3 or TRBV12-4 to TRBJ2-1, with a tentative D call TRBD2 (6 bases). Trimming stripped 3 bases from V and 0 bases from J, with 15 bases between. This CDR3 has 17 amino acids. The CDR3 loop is CASSFTGTSSSYNEQFF. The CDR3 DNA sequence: TGTGCCAGCAGTTTCACGGGGACTTCGAGCTCCTACAATGAGCAGTTCTTC.

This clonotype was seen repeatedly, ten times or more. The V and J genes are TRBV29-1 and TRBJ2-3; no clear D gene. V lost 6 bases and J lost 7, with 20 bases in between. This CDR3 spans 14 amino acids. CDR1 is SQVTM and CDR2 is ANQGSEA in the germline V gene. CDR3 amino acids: CSVRRSVGRNTQYF. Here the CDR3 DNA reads TGCAGCGTGAGACGGTCTGTAGGTCGAAATACGCAGTATTTT.

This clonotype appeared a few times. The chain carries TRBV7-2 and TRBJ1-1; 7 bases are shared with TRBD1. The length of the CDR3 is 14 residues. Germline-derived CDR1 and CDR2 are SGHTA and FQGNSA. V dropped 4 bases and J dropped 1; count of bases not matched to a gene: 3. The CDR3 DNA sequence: TGTGCCAGCAGCTCGACAGGGAGGAACACTGAAGCTTTCTTT. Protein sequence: CASSSTGRNTEAFF.

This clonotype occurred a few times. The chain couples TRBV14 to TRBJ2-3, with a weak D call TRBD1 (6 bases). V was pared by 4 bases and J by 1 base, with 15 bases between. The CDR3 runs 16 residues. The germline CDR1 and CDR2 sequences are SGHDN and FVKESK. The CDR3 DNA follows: TGTGCCAGCAGCCGATTAGGGGGAAGACGCACAGATACGCAGTATTTT. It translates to CASSRLGGRRTDTQYF.

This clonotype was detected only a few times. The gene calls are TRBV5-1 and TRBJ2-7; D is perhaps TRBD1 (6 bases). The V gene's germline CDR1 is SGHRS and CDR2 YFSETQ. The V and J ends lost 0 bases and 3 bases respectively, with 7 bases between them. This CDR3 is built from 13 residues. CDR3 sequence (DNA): TGCGCCAGCAGCTTGGACAGGGACTACGAGCAGTACTTC. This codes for CASSLDRDYEQYF.

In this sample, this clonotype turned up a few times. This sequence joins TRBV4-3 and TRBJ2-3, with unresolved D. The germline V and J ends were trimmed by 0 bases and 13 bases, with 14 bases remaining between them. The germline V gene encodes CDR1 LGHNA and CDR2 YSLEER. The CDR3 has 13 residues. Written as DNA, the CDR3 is TGCGCCAGCAGCCAAGATGGTACGTCCTCGGAGTATTTT. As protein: CASSQDGTSSEYF.

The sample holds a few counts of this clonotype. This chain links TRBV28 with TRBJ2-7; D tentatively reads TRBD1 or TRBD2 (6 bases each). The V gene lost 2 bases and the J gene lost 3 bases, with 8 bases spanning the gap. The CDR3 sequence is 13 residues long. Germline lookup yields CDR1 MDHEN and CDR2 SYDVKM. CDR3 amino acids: CASSLGGRYEQYF. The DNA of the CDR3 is TGTGCCAGCAGTTTAGGGGGGCGCTACGAGCAGTACTTC.

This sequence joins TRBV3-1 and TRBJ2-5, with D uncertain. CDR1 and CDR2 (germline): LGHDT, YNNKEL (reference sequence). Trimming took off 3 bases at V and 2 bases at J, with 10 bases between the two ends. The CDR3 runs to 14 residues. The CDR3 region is CASSHYMGQETQYF. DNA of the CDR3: TGTGCCAGCAGCCATTACATGGGGCAAGAGACCCAGTACTTC.

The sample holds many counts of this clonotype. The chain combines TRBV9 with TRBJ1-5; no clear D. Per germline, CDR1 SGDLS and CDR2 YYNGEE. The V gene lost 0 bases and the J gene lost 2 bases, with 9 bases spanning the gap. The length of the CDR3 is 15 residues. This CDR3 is CASSVDGEGNQPQHF. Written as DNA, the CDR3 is TGTGCCAGCAGCGTAGACGGTGAGGGCAATCAGCCCCAGCATTTT. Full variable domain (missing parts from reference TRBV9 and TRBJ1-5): DSGVTQTPKHLITATGQRVTLRCSPRSGDLSVYWYQQSLDQGLQFLIQYYNGEERAKGNILERFSAQQFPDLHSELNLSSLELGDSALYFCASSVDGEGNQPQHFGDGTRLSIL.

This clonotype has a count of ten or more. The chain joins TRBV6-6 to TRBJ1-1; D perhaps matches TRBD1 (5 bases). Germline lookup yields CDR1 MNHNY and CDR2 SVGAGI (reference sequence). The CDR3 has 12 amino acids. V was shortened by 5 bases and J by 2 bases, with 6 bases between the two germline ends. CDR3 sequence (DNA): TGTGCCAGCAGTGACAGTAACACTGAAGCTTTCTTT. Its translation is CASSDSNTEAFF.

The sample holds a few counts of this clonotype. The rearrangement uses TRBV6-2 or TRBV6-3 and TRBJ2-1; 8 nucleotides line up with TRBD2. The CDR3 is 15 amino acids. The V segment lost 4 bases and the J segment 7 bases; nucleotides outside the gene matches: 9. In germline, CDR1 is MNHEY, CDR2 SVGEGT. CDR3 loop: CASSSPGLEYNEQFF. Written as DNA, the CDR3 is TGTGCCAGCAGTTCCCCGGGACTAGAATATAATGAGCAGTTCTTC.

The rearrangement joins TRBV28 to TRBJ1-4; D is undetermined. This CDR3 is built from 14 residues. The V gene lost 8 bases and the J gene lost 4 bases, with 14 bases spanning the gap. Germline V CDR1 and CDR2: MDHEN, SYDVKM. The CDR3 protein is CASATGLVNEKLFF. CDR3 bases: TGTGCCAGCGCTACGGGGTTGGTTAATGAAAAACTGTTTTTT.

CDR3 amino acids: CASSQAGLHQPQHF. In DNA form, the CDR3 reads TGTGCCAGCAGCCAAGCTGGGCTCCATCAGCCCCAGCATTTT. V and J are TRBV14 and TRBJ1-5, with D unclear. This CDR3 has 14 residues. Germline CDR1 SGHDN, CDR2 FVKESK. The germline V and J ends were trimmed by 1 base and 5 bases, with 9 bases remaining between them.

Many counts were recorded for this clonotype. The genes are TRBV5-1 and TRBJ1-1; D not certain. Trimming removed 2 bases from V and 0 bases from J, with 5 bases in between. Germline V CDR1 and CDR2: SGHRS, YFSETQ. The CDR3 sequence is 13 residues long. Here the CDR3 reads CASSFGLNTEAFF. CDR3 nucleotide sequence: TGCGCCAGCAGCTTTGGCCTGAACACTGAAGCTTTCTTT.

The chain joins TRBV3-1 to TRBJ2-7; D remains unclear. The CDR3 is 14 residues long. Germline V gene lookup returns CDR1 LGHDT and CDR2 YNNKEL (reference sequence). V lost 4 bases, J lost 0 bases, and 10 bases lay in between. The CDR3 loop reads CASSLSLGSYEQYF. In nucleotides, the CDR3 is TGTGCCAGCAGCCTTTCCCTGGGCTCCTACGAGCAGTACTTC.

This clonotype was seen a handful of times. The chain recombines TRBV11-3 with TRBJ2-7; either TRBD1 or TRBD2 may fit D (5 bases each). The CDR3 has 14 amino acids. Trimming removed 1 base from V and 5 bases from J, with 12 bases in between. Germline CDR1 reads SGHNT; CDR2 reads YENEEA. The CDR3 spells CASSLAGTADEQYF. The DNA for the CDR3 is TGTGCCAGCAGCTTAGCGGGGACGGCGGACGAGCAGTACTTC.

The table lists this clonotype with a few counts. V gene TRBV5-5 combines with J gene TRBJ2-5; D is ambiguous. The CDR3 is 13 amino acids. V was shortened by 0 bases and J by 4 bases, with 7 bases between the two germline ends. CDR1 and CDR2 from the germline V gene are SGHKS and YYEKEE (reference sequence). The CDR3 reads CASSLATPETQYF. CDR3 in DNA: TGTGCCAGCAGCTTGGCAACACCAGAGACCCAGTACTTC.

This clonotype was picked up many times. The CDR3 nucleotides are TGTGCCAGCAGCTTACGCCCGCAGGGGCAAGAGACCCAGTACTTC. Translated, it gives CASSLRPQGQETQYF. This sequence joins TRBV7-9 and TRBJ2-5, with D perhaps matching TRBD1 (6 bases). Deletions cut 2 bases from V and 2 bases from J, with 12 bases between. Looked up from germline, CDR1 is SEHNR and CDR2 is FQNEAQ (reference sequence). The CDR3 loop spans 15 amino acids. Full variable domain (remainder filled in from reference TRBV7-9 and TRBJ2-5): DTGVSQNPRHKITKRGQNVTFRCDPISEHNRLYWYRQTLGQGPEFLTYFQNEAQLEKSRLLSDRFSAERPKGSFSTLEIQRTEQGDSAMYLCASSLRPQGQETQYFGPGTRLLVL.

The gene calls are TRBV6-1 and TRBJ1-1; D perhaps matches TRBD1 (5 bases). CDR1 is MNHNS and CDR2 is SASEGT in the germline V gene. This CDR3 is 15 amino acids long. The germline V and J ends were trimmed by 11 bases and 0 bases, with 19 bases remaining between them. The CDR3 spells CASREGRIMNTEAFF. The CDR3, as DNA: TGTGCCTCCAGGGAAGGTAGGATAATGAACACTGAAGCTTTCTTT.

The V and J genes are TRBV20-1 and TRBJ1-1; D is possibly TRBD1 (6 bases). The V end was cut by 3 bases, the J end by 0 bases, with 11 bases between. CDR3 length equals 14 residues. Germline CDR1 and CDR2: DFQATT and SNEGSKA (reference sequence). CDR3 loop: CSARRGGMNTEAFF. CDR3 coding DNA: TGCAGTGCTAGGAGAGGGGGGATGAACACTGAAGCTTTCTTT.

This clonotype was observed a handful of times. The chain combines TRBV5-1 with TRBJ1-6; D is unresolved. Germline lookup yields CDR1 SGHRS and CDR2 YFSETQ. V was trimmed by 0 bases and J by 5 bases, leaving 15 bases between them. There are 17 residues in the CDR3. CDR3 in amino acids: CASSLDRAGLNNSPLHF. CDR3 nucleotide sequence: TGCGCCAGCAGCTTGGATCGGGCGGGTCTGAATAATTCACCCCTCCACTTT. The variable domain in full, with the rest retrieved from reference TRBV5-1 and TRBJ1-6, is KAGVTQTPRYLIKTRGQQVTLSCSPISGHRSVSWYQQTPGQGLQFLFEYFSETQRNKGNFPGRFSGRQFSNSRSEMNVSTLELGDSALYLCASSLDRAGLNNSPLHFGNGTRLTVT.

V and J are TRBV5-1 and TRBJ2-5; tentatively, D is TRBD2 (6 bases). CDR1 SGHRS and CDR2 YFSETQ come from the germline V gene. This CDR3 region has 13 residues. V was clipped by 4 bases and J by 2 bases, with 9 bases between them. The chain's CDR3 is CASSGRGQETQYF. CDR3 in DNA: TGCGCCAGCAGCGGGCGGGGACAAGAGACCCAGTACTTC.

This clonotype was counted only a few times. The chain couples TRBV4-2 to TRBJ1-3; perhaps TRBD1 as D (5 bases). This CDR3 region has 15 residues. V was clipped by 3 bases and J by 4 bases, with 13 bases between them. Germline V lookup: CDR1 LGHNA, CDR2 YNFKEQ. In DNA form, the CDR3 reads TGTGCCAGCAGCCATCCAAGAGGGGCCGGAAACACCATATATTTT. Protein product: CASSHPRGAGNTIYF.

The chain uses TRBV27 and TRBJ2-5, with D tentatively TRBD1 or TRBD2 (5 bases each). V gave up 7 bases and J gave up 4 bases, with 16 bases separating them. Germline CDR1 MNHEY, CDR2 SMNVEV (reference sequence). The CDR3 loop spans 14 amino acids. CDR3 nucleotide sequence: TGTGCCAGCAAAATAACTGGGGGTTCAGAGACCCAGTACTTC. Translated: CASKITGGSETQYF.

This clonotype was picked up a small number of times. The CDR3 DNA sequence: TGTGCCAGCAGCCCCCTTGGTGAAGCGCCTGAAAAACTGTTTTTT. It codes for CASSPLGEAPEKLFF. This sequence joins TRBV11-3 and TRBJ1-4, with no clear D. Germline CDR1 reads SGHNT; CDR2 reads YENEEA. The CDR3 has 15 residues. V shed 5 bases and J shed 7 bases, with 17 bases lying between them. Full variable domain (outside the CDR3, taken from reference TRBV11-3 and TRBJ1-4): EAGVVQSPRYKIIEKKQPVAFWCNPISGHNTLYWYLQNLGQGPELLIRYENEEAVDDSQLPKDRFSAERLKGVDSTLKIQPAELGDSAVYLCASSPLGEAPEKLFFGSGTQLSVL.

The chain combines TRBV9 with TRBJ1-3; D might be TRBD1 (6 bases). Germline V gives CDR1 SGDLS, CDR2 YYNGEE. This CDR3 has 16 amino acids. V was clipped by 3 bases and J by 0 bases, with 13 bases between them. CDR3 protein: CASSASTGTSGNTIYF. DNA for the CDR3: TGTGCCAGCAGCGCCTCGACAGGAACCTCTGGAAACACCATATATTTT. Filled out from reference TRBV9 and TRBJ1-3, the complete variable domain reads DSGVTQTPKHLITATGQRVTLRCSPRSGDLSVYWYQQSLDQGLQFLIQYYNGEERAKGNILERFSAQQFPDLHSELNLSSLELGDSALYFCASSASTGTSGNTIYFGEGSWLTVV.

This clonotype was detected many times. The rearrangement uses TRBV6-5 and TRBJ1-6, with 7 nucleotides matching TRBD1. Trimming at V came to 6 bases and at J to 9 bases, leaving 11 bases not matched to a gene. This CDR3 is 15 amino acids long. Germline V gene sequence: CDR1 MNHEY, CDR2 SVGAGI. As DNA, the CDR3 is TGTGCCAGCAGCCCCGACAGGGCGGGAATTTCACCCCTCCACTTT. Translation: CASSPDRAGISPLHF.